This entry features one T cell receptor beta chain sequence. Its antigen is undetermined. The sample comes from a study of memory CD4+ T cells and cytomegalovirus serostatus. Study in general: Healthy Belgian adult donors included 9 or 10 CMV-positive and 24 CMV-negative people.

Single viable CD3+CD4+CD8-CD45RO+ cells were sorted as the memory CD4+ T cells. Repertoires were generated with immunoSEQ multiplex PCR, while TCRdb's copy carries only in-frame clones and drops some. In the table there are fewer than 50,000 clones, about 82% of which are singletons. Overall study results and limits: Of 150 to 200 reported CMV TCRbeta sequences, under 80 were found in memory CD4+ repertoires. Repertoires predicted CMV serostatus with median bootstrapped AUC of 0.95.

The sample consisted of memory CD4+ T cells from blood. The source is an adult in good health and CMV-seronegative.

The DNA of the CDR3 is TGTGCCAGCTCACCGACAGGGCAGAACACTGAAGCTTTCTTT. It translates to CASSPTGQNTEAFF. This chain uses TRBV18 with TRBJ1-1; 7 bases align to TRBD1. CDR3 length: 14 residues. V lost 3 bases, J lost 1 base, and 2 bases stayed unmatched. In germline, CDR1 is KGHSH, CDR2 LQKENI. Full variable domain (missing parts from reference TRBV18 and TRBJ1-1): NAGVMQNPRHLVRRRGQEARLRCSPMKGHSHVYWYRQLPEEGLKFMVYLQKENIIDESGMPKERFSAEFPKEGPSILRIQQVVRGDSAAYFCASSPTGQNTEAFFGQGTRLTVV.